The present TCR beta chain was sequenced within a study of response to subunit inactivated influenza vaccine. Study results and limitations: Authors proposed each seasonal influenza vaccination draws in few new T cells.

Note on this clonotype: Its antigen is currently unknown.

CDR3 length equals 14 residues. Trimming removed 6 bases from V and 0 bases from J, with 11 bases in between. Using its own MiXCR run on the RT-PCR reads, TCRdb lists one record per CDR3 protein. The table lists about 700,000 distinct CDR3 sequences, around 13% of them singletons. This chain joins TRBV12-3 or TRBV12-4 and TRBJ1-1, with a possible D match to TRBD1 (5 bases). The starting material was PBMCs from blood, obtained 14 to 15 days before vaccination. The sequence came from a man between 50 and 59 years old who received an inactivated influenza vaccine. The CDR3 loop is CASRLTGLNTEAFF. CDR3 bases: TGTGCCAGCAGACTAACAGGTCTGAACACTGAAGCTTTCTTT.